The next 9 T cell receptor beta chains were all read from a single sample in a study of blood T cell repertoires in COVID-19 (dated by TCRdb to 2020 to 2021). Preparation of the library involved the immunoSEQ multiplex PCR assay. Drawn from immuneACCESS, this table holds only the in-frame rearrangements with V and J called that TCRdb kept. Clones are partly lost; checked studies trace under half to an unresolved V gene and leave the rest unexplained. This sample comprises about 190,000 clones, roughly 80% of them detected only once. Under 15% of the sample is held by the ten biggest clonotypes. Sample: peripheral blood. Source of these receptors: a man aged 25-45 years with active or convalescent COVID-19.

V and J are TRBV5-1 and TRBJ2-3; the match to TRBD2 covers 8 bases. CDR1 is SGHRS, CDR2 YFSETQ, per germline. The V and J ends lost 1 base and 6 bases, in that order; junction bases with no gene match: 13. The CDR3 totals 17 residues. CDR3: CASSLRLGGGPADTQYF. As DNA, the CDR3 is TGCGCCAGCAGCTTGCGCCTCGGCGGGGGGCCAGCGGATACGCAGTATTTT. The full variable domain, in which reference TRBV5-1 and TRBJ2-3 provide the parts outside the CDR3, is KAGVTQTPRYLIKTRGQQVTLSCSPISGHRSVSWYQQTPGQGLQFLFEYFSETQRNKGNFPGRFSGRQFSNSRSEMNVSTLELGDSALYLCASSLRLGGGPADTQYFGPGTRLTVL.

This chain connects TRBV6-1 to TRBJ1-4; the match to TRBD1 covers 8 bases. Germline CDR1 MNHNS, CDR2 SASEGT. The CDR3 covers 17 residues. The V segment lost 4 bases and the J segment 8 bases; nucleotides outside the gene matches: 15. CDR3 sequence (DNA): TGTGCCAGCAGTGCACTCGCCGGACAGGGAGCTTTGGAAAAACTGTTTTTT. Its translation: CASSALAGQGALEKLFF.

The chain employs TRBV30 and TRBJ1-2, with 8 bases matching TRBD1. Germline values: CDR1 GTSNPN, CDR2 SVGIG (reference sequence). CDR3 length equals 12 residues. The junction had 2 bases not matched to a gene; V was cut back by 1 base and J by 7 bases. The CDR3 protein is CAWSEDRVGYTF. Here the CDR3 DNA reads TGTGCCTGGAGTGAGGACAGGGTTGGCTACACCTTC.

This clone turned up a few times. This chain connects TRBV3-1 (or the pseudogene TRBV3-2) to TRBJ1-5; D gene uncertain. The germline CDR1 and CDR2 sequences are LGHDT and YNNKEL (reference sequence). The V and J ends lost 2 bases and 6 bases respectively, with 14 bases between them. CDR3 length equals 15 residues. This CDR3 is CASSQSTGVAQPQHF. The DNA for the CDR3 is TGTGCCAGCAGCCAATCTACCGGGGTCGCTCAGCCCCAGCATTTT.

This chain joins TRBV24-1 and TRBJ2-5, with unresolved D. CDR3 length: 12 residues. Germline lookup yields CDR1 KGHDR and CDR2 SFDVKD. The V gene lost 4 bases and the J gene lost 4 bases, with 6 bases spanning the gap. CDR3 amino acids: CATSDGRETQYF. In nucleotides, the CDR3 is TGTGCCACCAGTGACGGTCGAGAGACCCAGTACTTC.

The genes are TRBV5-1 and TRBJ2-4; the match to TRBD1 covers 12 bases. V trimming: 4 bases; J trimming: 1 base; junction bases outside the gene matches: 3. Germline values: CDR1 SGHRS, CDR2 YFSETQ. CDR3 size: 16 residues. CDR3 coding DNA: TGCGCCAGCAGCGGGACAGGGGGCGCGGCCAAAAACATTCAGTACTTC. Protein sequence: CASSGTGGAAKNIQYF. Full variable domain (outside the CDR3, taken from reference TRBV5-1 and TRBJ2-4): KAGVTQTPRYLIKTRGQQVTLSCSPISGHRSVSWYQQTPGQGLQFLFEYFSETQRNKGNFPGRFSGRQFSNSRSEMNVSTLELGDSALYLCASSGTGGAAKNIQYFGAGTRLSVL.

This sequence joins TRBV10-1 and TRBJ2-4; no definite D call. CDR1 and CDR2 from the germline V gene are WNHNN and SYGVQD (reference sequence). CDR3 length: 14 residues. V was shortened by 0 bases and J by 12 bases, with 15 bases between the two germline ends. CDR3 protein: CASSESSTATNQYF. CDR3 DNA sequence: TGCGCCAGCAGTGAGTCCTCGACTGCAACAAATCAGTACTTC.

The table lists this clone with a few counts. J is TRBJ1-5 and V is TRBV24-1, with TRBD1 as a possible D gene (5 bases). Looked up from germline, CDR1 is KGHDR and CDR2 is SFDVKD. The CDR3 totals 17 residues. Trimming removed 4 bases from V and 0 bases from J, with 15 bases in between. The CDR3 DNA reads as TGTGCCACCAGTGACACGGGGCCGGGGGGTAGCAATCAGCCCCAGCATTTT. Its protein product is CATSDTGPGGSNQPQHF.

The chain employs TRBV6-1 and TRBJ1-1, with D perhaps matching TRBD1 (5 bases). The CDR3 totals 16 residues. The germline gives CDR1 MNHNS, CDR2 SASEGT. The germline V and J ends were trimmed by 5 bases and 4 bases, with 20 bases remaining between them. In nucleotides, the CDR3 is TGTGCCAGCAGTAAAGTGACGGTTGGGGCGAGCACTGAAGCTTTCTTT. Residues: CASSKVTVGASTEAFF.